The T cell receptor beta chain described here comes from a study of blood T cells in healthy people across ages. A second about 6 to 12 cycle PCR used barcoded and J-beta primers. In TCRdb, the 5' RACE reads were re-called with MiXCR into one record per CDR3 protein. The sample contains 1.5 million to 2 million distinct CDR3 sequences, 35% to 50% of which appear only once. The CDR3 extends over 12 amino acids. Germline V gene data show CDR1 as SGHVS and CDR2 as FQNEAQ. V dropped 6 bases and J dropped 6; count of bases not matched to a gene: 4. This clonotype was recorded at least ten times. The rearrangement links TRBV7-8 to TRBJ2-7; 8 positions match TRBD1. This clonotype was sampled from a human donor in good health. The sample was blood. The CDR3 coding sequence is TGTGCCAGCAGTGCAGGGGGCGGCGAGCAGTACTTC. It encodes CASSAGGGEQYF.